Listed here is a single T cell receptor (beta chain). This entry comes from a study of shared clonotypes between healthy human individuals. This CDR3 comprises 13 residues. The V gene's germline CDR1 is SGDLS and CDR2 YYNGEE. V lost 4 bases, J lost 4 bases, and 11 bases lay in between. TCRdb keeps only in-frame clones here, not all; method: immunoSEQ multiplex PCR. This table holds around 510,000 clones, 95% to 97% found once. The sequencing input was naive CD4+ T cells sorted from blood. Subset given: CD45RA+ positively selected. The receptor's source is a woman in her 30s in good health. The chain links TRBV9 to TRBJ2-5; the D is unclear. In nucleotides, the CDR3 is TGTGCCAGCAGCCCAACCGCTTTAGAGACCCAGTACTTC. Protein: CASSPTALETQYF.